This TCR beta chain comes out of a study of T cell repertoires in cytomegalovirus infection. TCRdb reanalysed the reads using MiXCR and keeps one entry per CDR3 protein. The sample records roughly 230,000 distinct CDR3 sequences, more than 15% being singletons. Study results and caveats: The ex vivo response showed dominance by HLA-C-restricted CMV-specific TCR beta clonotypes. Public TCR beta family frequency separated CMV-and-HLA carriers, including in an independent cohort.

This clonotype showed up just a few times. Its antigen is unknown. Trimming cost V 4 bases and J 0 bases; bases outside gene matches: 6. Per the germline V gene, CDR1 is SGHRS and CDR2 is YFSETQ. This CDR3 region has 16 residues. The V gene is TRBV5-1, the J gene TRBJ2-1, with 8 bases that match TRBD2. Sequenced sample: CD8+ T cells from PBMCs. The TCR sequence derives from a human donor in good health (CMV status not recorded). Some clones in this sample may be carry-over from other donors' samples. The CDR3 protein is CASSAHGLASYNEQFF. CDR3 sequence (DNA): TGCGCCAGCAGCGCACATGGACTAGCCTCCTACAATGAGCAGTTCTTC.